The entry below gives a single TCR beta chain sequence along with its context. Assay used: immunoSEQ multiplex PCR; TCRdb lists only in-frame clones, some missing. The sample carries 89,000 or so clones, roughly 86% recorded once. There are 13 residues in the CDR3. V lost 6 bases, J lost 0 bases, and 8 bases lay in between. The V gene's germline CDR1 is LNHDA and CDR2 SQIVND (reference sequence). The entry originates in a study of blood T cell repertoires in COVID-19. Across the whole study: Samples representing acute and convalescent COVID-19 were sourced from the United States, Italy and Spain.

The chain employs TRBV19 and TRBJ1-2; D is uncertain. The receptor was derived from a man aged 45-65 years with active COVID-19. The sequenced material came from peripheral blood. The CDR3 region is CASRPGPNYGYTF. CDR3 DNA: TGTGCCAGTAGGCCAGGTCCTAACTATGGCTACACCTTC.